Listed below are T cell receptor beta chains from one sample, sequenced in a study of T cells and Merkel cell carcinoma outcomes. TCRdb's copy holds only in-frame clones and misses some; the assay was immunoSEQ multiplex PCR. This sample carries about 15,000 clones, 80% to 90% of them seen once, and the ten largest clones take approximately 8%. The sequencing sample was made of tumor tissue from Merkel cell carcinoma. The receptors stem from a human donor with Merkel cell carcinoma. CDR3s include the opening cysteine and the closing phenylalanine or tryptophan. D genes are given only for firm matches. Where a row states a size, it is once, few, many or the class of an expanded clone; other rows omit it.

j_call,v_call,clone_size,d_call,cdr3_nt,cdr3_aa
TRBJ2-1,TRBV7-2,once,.,TGTGCCAGCAGCCCAACTAGCAATGAGCAGTTCTTC,CASSPTSNEQFF
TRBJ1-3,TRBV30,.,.,TGTGCCCTAAAACGGTCTGGAAACACCATATATTTT,CALKRSGNTIYF
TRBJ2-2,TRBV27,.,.,TGTGCCAGCAGTTTATCGAAGGGACTCTCCGGGGAGCTGTTTTTT,CASSLSKGLSGELFF
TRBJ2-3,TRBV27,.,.,TGTGCCAGCAGTTTTGGGGGCAGCACAGATACGCAGTATTTT,CASSFGGSTDTQYF
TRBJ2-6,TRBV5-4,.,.,TGTGCCAGCAGCTCTCCCATTCCCGGGGCCAACGTCCTGACTTTC,CASSSPIPGANVLTF
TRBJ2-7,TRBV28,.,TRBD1,TGTGCCAGCAGTGCGACAGGGGGCCTCTACGAGCAGTACTTC,CASSATGGLYEQYF
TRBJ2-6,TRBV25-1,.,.,TGTGCCAGCAGTGATTTTGGGCTTTCCGGGGCCAACGTCCTGACTTTC,CASSDFGLSGANVLTF
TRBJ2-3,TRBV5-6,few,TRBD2,TGTGCCAGCAGCACCGTTACTAGCGGGAGTGCAGATACGCAGTATTTT,CASSTVTSGSADTQYF
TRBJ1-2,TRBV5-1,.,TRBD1,TGCGCCAGCAGCTCGACAGGGGGCGCTGGCTACACCTTC,CASSSTGGAGYTF
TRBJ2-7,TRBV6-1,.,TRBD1,TGTGCCAGTAACACAGGGGATTCCTACGAGCAGTACTTC,CASNTGDSYEQYF
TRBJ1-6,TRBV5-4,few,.,TGTGCCAGCAGCTGGGCGGGGGCCCAGGGTTCACCCCTCCACTTT,CASSWAGAQGSPLHF
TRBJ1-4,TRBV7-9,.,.,TGTGCCAGCAGCACACAACACGGGCTTGAAAAACTGTTTTTT,CASSTQHGLEKLFF
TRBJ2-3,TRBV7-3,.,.,TGTGCCAGCAGCCCTGTGGGGGAGGCAGATACGCAGTATTTT,CASSPVGEADTQYF
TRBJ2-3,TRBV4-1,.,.,TGCGCCAGCAGCCAAGGGGGACTCCTCACTGATACGCAGTATTTT,CASSQGGLLTDTQYF
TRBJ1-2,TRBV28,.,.,TGTGCCAGCAGTCCGGGGACGGTAAACTATGGCTACACCTTC,CASSPGTVNYGYTF
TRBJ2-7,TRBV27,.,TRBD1,TGTGCCAGCAGTAACAGGGGGGCCTACGAGCAGTACTTC,CASSNRGAYEQYF
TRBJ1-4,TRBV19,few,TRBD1,TGTGCCAGTAGTCGAACCGGGACAGGTTTGACCTTTAATGAAAAACTGTTTTTT,CASSRTGTGLTFNEKLFF
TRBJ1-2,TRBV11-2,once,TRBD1,TGTGCCAGCAGCCCCACCACAGGGGTGGGTGGCTATGGCTACACCTTC,CASSPTTGVGGYGYTF
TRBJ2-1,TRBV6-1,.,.,TGTGCCAGCAGTGAATATGGGTATGAGCAGTTCTTC,CASSEYGYEQFF
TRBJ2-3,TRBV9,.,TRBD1,TGTGCCAGCAGCGTAGGGGGACAGGGTTTAGATACGCAGTATTTT,CASSVGGQGLDTQYF
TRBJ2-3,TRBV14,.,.,TGTGCCAGCAGCCACCTCTCGGATGGCGATACGCAGTATTTT,CASSHLSDGDTQYF
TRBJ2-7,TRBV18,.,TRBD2,TGTGCCAGCTCACCAAATCAGCGGGAGGCCGCCTACGAGCAGTACTTC,CASSPNQREAAYEQYF
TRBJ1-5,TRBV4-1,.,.,TGCGCCAGCAGCCAAGAGGTACGGGGTCAGCCCCAGCATTTT,CASSQEVRGQPQHF
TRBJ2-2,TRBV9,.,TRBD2,TGTGCCAGCAGCGTCGGACTAGCGGGAGTTGGCGGGGAGCTGTTTTTT,CASSVGLAGVGGELFF
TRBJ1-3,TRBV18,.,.,TGTGCCAGCTCACCATCGCCGGTGCTCTCTGGAAACACCATATATTTT,CASSPSPVLSGNTIYF
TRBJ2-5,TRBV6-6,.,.,TGTGCCAGCACCAGAGGGGGGGGAGCCCAAGAGACCCAGTACTTC,CASTRGGGAQETQYF